This entry lists 22 T cell receptor beta chains sequenced from one sample in a study of metastatic and nonmetastatic thyroid tumors. Prior to thyroid surgery, none of the patients had received any treatment. TCRdb re-called the PCR reads with MiXCR. The table includes about 15,000 clones, around 25% detected once. Material for sequencing was adjacent normal tissue. All receptors come from a female donor with papillary thyroid cancer or a benign thyroid nodule (not recorded which). Some clones in this sample may be carry-over from other donors' samples.

This clone was detected only a few times. J is TRBJ2-6 and V is TRBV2; D unclear. The germline V gene has CDR1 SNHLY and CDR2 FYNNEI. Trimming removed 5 bases from V and 2 bases from J, with 7 bases in between. This CDR3 spans 14 amino acids. Here the CDR3 DNA reads TGTGCCAGCAGTTTTTCTACTGGGGCCAACGTCCTGACTTTC. It translates to CASSFSTGANVLTF.

As concerns this clone: A much larger clone differs from this one at a single base, so this may be a read error. J is TRBJ2-7 and V is TRBV6-1; perhaps TRBD1 as D (5 bases). CDR1 and CDR2 (germline): MNHNS, SASEGT. The CDR3 extends over 13 amino acids. Trimming removed 6 bases at V and 0 bases at J, with 9 bases between. CDR3 nucleotides: TGTGCCAGCAGCCCGGACAACTCCTACGAGCAGTACTTC. Translating it yields CASSPDNSYEQYF.

This clone was observed at least ten times. CDR3 in amino acids: CSAGRTNSPLHF. The CDR3 DNA follows: TGCAGTGCCGGTAGGACCAATTCACCCCTCCACTTT. J is TRBJ1-6 and V is TRBV20-1; no reliable D call. Germline CDR1 DFQATT, CDR2 SNEGSKA (reference sequence). Trimming pared 6 bases from V and 7 bases from J, leaving 10 bases between. The CDR3 is 12 amino acids.

This clone came up a few times. The V gene is TRBV2, the J gene TRBJ2-7; 8 nucleotides match TRBD1. Germline lookup yields CDR1 SNHLY and CDR2 FYNNEI. CDR3 length equals 15 residues. V shed 8 bases and J 0 bases; nucleotides not matched to a gene: 9. CDR3 region: CASLPGGFGSYEQYF. The CDR3 nucleotides are TGTGCCAGCTTGCCAGGGGGCTTCGGCTCCTACGAGCAGTACTTC.

J is TRBJ2-7 and V is TRBV12-3 or TRBV12-4; D ambiguous. V was trimmed by 4 bases and J by 0 bases, leaving 10 bases between them. This CDR3 comprises 14 residues. CDR3 sequence (DNA): TGTGCCAGCAGTTCCAGGCCGAGCTCCTACGAGCAGTACTTC. It yields the protein CASSSRPSSYEQYF.

The chain couples TRBV29-1 to TRBJ2-1; D perhaps matches TRBD2 (6 bases). This CDR3 is built from 12 residues. The V end lost 4 bases, the J end lost 6 bases, and 10 bases lay between the germline ends. Germline V gene lookup returns CDR1 SQVTM and CDR2 ANQGSEA. Here the CDR3 reads CSVGGVSNEQFF. In DNA, the CDR3 is TGCAGCGTTGGGGGGGTAAGCAATGAGCAGTTCTTC.

The chain employs TRBV28 and TRBJ1-6; D may be TRBD1 (5 bases). The V end was cut by 3 bases, the J end by 8 bases, with 11 bases between. The CDR3 totals 14 residues. Germline V gene sequence: CDR1 MDHEN, CDR2 SYDVKM. Here the CDR3 reads CASSLGRAHSPLHF. The DNA for the CDR3 is TGTGCCAGCAGTTTGGGCAGGGCCCATTCACCCCTCCACTTT. The complete variable domain, with remaining parts taken from reference TRBV28 and TRBJ1-6, reads DVKVTQSSRYLVKRTGEKVFLECVQDMDHENMFWYRQDPGLGLRLIYFSYDVKMKEKGDIPEGYSVSREKKERFSLILESASTNQTSMYLCASSLGRAHSPLHFGNGTRLTVT.

CDR3 nucleotides: TGTGCCAGCAGCTTAGATCCTTGCACGTTGGCACCCAACGAGCAGTACTTC. It codes for CASSLDPCTLAPNEQYF. This chain connects TRBV11-2 to TRBJ2-7, with unresolved D. The CDR3 is made up of 17 amino acids. Per the germline V gene, CDR1 is SGHAT and CDR2 is FQNNGV. V dropped 0 bases and J dropped 5 bases, with 20 bases sitting between them.

This clone came up a few times. Within the sample, other DNA sequences also encode this same CDR3. The chain combines TRBV28 with TRBJ1-6; D remains unclear. Looked up from germline, CDR1 is MDHEN and CDR2 is SYDVKM. Trimming stripped 1 base from V and 7 bases from J, with 5 bases between. This CDR3 is 13 amino acids long. The CDR3 DNA reads as TGTGCCAGCAGTTTATCCGGGAATTCACCCCTCCACTTT. Translation: CASSLSGNSPLHF.

This rearrangement joins TRBV5-1 to TRBJ2-7; 7 nucleotides line up with TRBD1. The CDR3 sequence is 14 residues long. Germline V lookup: CDR1 SGHRS, CDR2 YFSETQ. V lost 0 bases, J lost 4 bases, and 4 bases stayed unmatched. The CDR3 DNA follows: TGCGCCAGCAGCTTGGGTGGGGACAGTTACGAGCAGTACGTC. This codes for CASSLGGDSYEQYV.

As to this clone: A junction boundary mismatches the germline segment, possibly from a read error. The chain's CDR3 is CAGSRASEEQYF. CDR3 sequence (DNA): TGTGCCGGGAGCAGGGCCTCTGAAGAGCAGTACTTC. J is TRBJ2-7 and V is TRBV30, with D perhaps assigned TRBD1 or TRBD2 (5 bases each). CDR1 and CDR2 from the germline V gene are GTSNPN and SVGIG (reference sequence). The CDR3 length is 12 residues. Complete variable domain (other parts from reference TRBV30 and TRBJ2-7): SQTIHQWPATLVQPVGSPLSLECTVEGTSNPNLYWYRQAAGRGLQLLFYSVGIGQISSEVPQNLSASRPQDRQFILSSKKLLLSDSGFYLCAGSRASEEQYFGPGTRLTVT.

The chain recombines TRBV2 with TRBJ2-1; 10 bases are a match to TRBD2. In germline, CDR1 is SNHLY, CDR2 FYNNEI. This CDR3 has 16 residues. V lost 6 bases, J lost 7 bases, and 12 bases stayed unmatched. The CDR3 sequence: CASSLTSGDRRNEQFF. CDR3 coding DNA: TGTGCCAGCAGCCTTACTAGCGGGGATCGCCGAAATGAGCAGTTCTTC.

Concerning this clone: One end of the junction is discordant with germline, which a read error may explain. The rearrangement joins TRBV7-8 to TRBJ1-1; perhaps TRBD1 as D (6 bases). Germline-derived CDR1 and CDR2 are SGHVS and FQNEAQ. This CDR3 has 16 amino acids. In nucleotides, the CDR3 is TGTGCCAGAAGCTTATTAGGCAGGGGAGGCGTCACTGAAGCTTTCTTT. This encodes CARSLLGRGGVTEAFF.

This clone has ten or more counts. This CDR3 is also generated by other DNA sequences in the sample. The chain uses TRBV6-1 and TRBJ2-3; a possible D gene is TRBD1 (6 bases). Germline loops: CDR1 MNHNS, CDR2 SASEGT. V was shortened by 7 bases and J by 4 bases, with 15 bases between the two germline ends. This CDR3 spans 14 amino acids. The CDR3 DNA reads TGTGCCAGCACCCGGGCAGGGGAAGCAGATACGCAGTATTTT. It encodes CASTRAGEADTQYF.

J is TRBJ2-4 and V is TRBV20-1; 7 bases are a match to TRBD1. Germline V gene lookup returns CDR1 DFQATT and CDR2 SNEGSKA (reference sequence). The V segment lost 2 bases and the J segment 1 base; nucleotides outside the gene matches: 14. This CDR3 is 18 amino acids long. The CDR3 spells CSARTTAGGVAAKNIQYF. The CDR3 DNA is TGCAGTGCTAGAACGACGGCAGGGGGAGTCGCGGCCAAAAACATTCAGTACTTC.

The table lists this clone with many counts. This chain joins TRBV12-3 or TRBV12-4 and TRBJ2-2; tentatively, D is TRBD2 (5 bases). This CDR3 comprises 15 residues. Trimming cost V 2 bases and J 3 bases, with 10 bases left between them. CDR3 sequence (DNA): TGTGCCAGCAGTTTACGGGGTTGGGACACCGGGGAGCTGTTTTTT. It is translated as CASSLRGWDTGELFF.

This clone was observed at least ten times. The chain recombines TRBV30 with TRBJ1-1; D gene unclear. The germline CDR1 and CDR2 sequences are GTSNPN and SVGIG (reference sequence). The CDR3 runs to 14 residues. V lost 0 bases, J lost 13 bases, and 21 bases lay in between. The CDR3 loop reads CAWSVALGGDNDFF. The CDR3 nucleotides are TGTGCCTGGAGTGTAGCCCTAGGTGGCGATAATGATTTCTTT.

This clone has a single count. The junction does not match germline at one end; this may be a read error. The V gene is TRBV9, the J gene TRBJ1-3; D is undetermined. This CDR3 spans 14 amino acids. The V gene's germline CDR1 is SGDLS and CDR2 YYNGEE. CDR3 sequence (DNA): TGTGCCAGCAGCCCACATCTTTCTGAAAACACCATATATTTT. This sequence encodes CASSPHLSENTIYF. Drawing the rest from reference TRBV9 and TRBJ1-3, the complete variable domain is DSGVTQTPKHLITATGQRVTLRCSPRSGDLSVYWYQQSLDQGLQFLIQYYNGEERAKGNILERFSAQQFPDLHSELNLSSLELGDSALYFCASSPHLSENTIYFGEGSWLTVV.

The chain is built from TRBV5-1 and TRBJ2-3; D is possibly TRBD1 (6 bases). From germline, CDR1 is SGHRS and CDR2 YFSETQ. Trimming pared 0 bases from V and 0 bases from J, leaving 14 bases between. The CDR3 is 17 residues long. DNA of the CDR3: TGCGCCAGCAGCTTGGACCCACAGGGATCTAGCACAGATACGCAGTATTTT. Protein product: CASSLDPQGSSTDTQYF.

This clone was seen more than once but under ten times. This sequence joins TRBV6-2 or TRBV6-3 and TRBJ1-3; D gene unclear. Between the trimmed V and J ends, which lost 7 bases and 0 bases, there was a span of 13 bases. This CDR3 has 15 residues. Germline V lookup: CDR1 MNHEY, CDR2 SVGEGT. The CDR3 reads CASTDREDSGNTIYF. In DNA form, the CDR3 reads TGTGCCAGCACAGACCGGGAGGACTCTGGAAACACCATATATTTT.

This clone was seen more than once but under ten times. The chain links TRBV2 to TRBJ1-1; D is possibly TRBD1 (5 bases). The CDR3 extends over 12 amino acids. V was cut by 9 bases and J by 7 bases, with 15 bases left in between. Germline assignment: CDR1 SNHLY and CDR2 FYNNEI. Here the CDR3 DNA reads TGTGCCAGTGGGGATGGCGGGGGTGAAGCTTTCTTT. Translated: CASGDGGGEAFF. Full variable domain (rest looked up from reference TRBV2 and TRBJ1-1): EPEVTQTPSHQVTQMGQEVILRCVPISNHLYFYWYRQILGQKVEFLVSFYNNEISEKSEIFDDQFSVERPDGSNFTLKIRSTKLEDSAMYFCASGDGGGEAFFGQGTRLTVV.

The V gene is TRBV11-1, the J gene TRBJ1-1; tentative D call: TRBD1 (6 bases). CDR3 length equals 18 residues. Trimming pared 4 bases from V and 1 base from J, leaving 22 bases between. In germline, CDR1 is SGHAT, CDR2 FQDESV (reference sequence). CDR3 nucleotides: TGTGCCAGCAGCTCCCGTTGGGGGCGTCTAGATCCGAACACTGAAGCTTTCTTT. Translating gives CASSSRWGRLDPNTEAFF.